The 15 T cell receptor beta chains reported below all come from one sample, sequenced in a study of blood T cell repertoires in COVID-19 (dated by TCRdb to 2019 to 2021). The receptor library was made with the immunoSEQ multiplex PCR assay. Not all clones reach the TCRdb copy of this immuneACCESS table, which keeps in-frame sequences only. Checked studies attribute under half of the gap to unresolved V genes and leave the rest unexplained. Counted in this sample were roughly 46,000 clones; approximately 85% of them appeared once. Around a sixth of the sample lies in the top ten. Sequencing input: peripheral blood. These receptors originate from a human donor in a cohort sampled during active COVID-19. The donor label of this sample is uncertain.

The chain couples TRBV28 to TRBJ1-2; the D gene is possibly TRBD1 (6 bases). Trimming took off 5 bases at V and 8 bases at J, with 18 bases between the two ends. Per germline, CDR1 MDHEN and CDR2 SYDVKM. The CDR3 extends over 14 amino acids. The CDR3 region has the DNA TGTGCCAGCAGTCCGAGCGCAGGGGCCGGGGGCTACACCTTC. This gives the protein CASSPSAGAGGYTF.

The chain couples TRBV7-2 to TRBJ1-5, with 9 positions matching TRBD1. The CDR3 totals 18 residues. Germline CDR1 is SGHTA and CDR2 is FQGNSA. The junction had 17 bases not matched to a gene; V was cut back by 5 bases and J by 6 bases. In DNA form, the CDR3 reads TGTGCCAGCAGCATTACTCCCACGGACAGGGGTGGCGGTCAGCCCCAGCATTTT. Translated, it gives CASSITPTDRGGGQPQHF.

The chain is built from TRBV3-1 (or the pseudogene TRBV3-2) and TRBJ2-2, with D tentatively TRBD2 (5 bases). Germline CDR1 reads LGHDT; CDR2 reads YNNKEL (reference sequence). This CDR3 has 16 amino acids. Trimming pared 1 base from V and 6 bases from J, leaving 15 bases between. For the CDR3, the DNA is TGTGCCAGCAGCCAAGGTTCGGGGTTAAAGGCCGGGGAGCTGTTTTTT. Its translation is CASSQGSGLKAGELFF.

CDR3 sequence (DNA): TGTGCCACCAGCAGGGACAGGGGCGGCGAGCAGTACTTC. This encodes CATSRDRGGEQYF. The rearrangement joins TRBV15 to TRBJ2-7, with TRBD1 identical over 9 bases. J was trimmed by 6 bases and V by 3 bases; bases with no gene match: 3. The CDR3 runs to 13 residues. Germline CDR1 and CDR2: LNHNV and YYDKDF (reference sequence).

V usage is TRBV10-3 and J usage is TRBJ1-1; D may be TRBD1 (6 bases). The V end lost 6 bases, the J end lost 0 bases, and 8 bases lay between the germline ends. CDR1 is ENHRY and CDR2 is SYGVKD in the germline V gene. The CDR3 is 13 amino acids. CDR3 loop: CAISDRLNTEAFF. CDR3 sequence (DNA): TGTGCCATCAGCGACAGGCTGAACACTGAAGCTTTCTTT.

The chain carries TRBV6-5 and TRBJ2-2; 7 bases match TRBD2. CDR1 is MNHEY and CDR2 is SVGAGI in the germline V gene. After removal of 6 bases from V and 4 bases from J, the junction contained 8 bases not matched to a gene. The CDR3 runs 15 residues. The CDR3 here is CASRTGLVGTGELFF. The CDR3 DNA follows: TGTGCCAGCAGAACCGGACTAGTTGGCACCGGGGAGCTGTTTTTT.

The chain employs TRBV11-2 and TRBJ2-7; 12 nucleotides align to TRBD2. The CDR3 extends over 13 amino acids. Per germline, CDR1 SGHAT and CDR2 FQNNGV. V lost 1 base and J lost 12; bases outside the gene matches: 4. The CDR3 DNA follows: TGTGCCAGCAGCTTAGGACTAGCGGGGGCAGCGTACTTC. This sequence encodes CASSLGLAGAAYF.

The J gene is TRBJ2-7, the V gene TRBV7-8; 9 bases align to TRBD1. Trimming cost V 3 bases and J 6 bases; bases outside gene matches: 6. Germline V gives CDR1 SGHVS, CDR2 FQNEAQ. The CDR3 consists of 14 residues. The DNA of the CDR3 is TGTGCCAGCAGCTTTACCCGACAGGGGGGCGAGCAGTACTTC. Its translation: CASSFTRQGGEQYF.

This chain connects TRBV5-1 to TRBJ1-5, with D tentatively TRBD1 (5 bases). The germline V gene has CDR1 SGHRS and CDR2 YFSETQ. The CDR3 length is 15 residues. Trimming shortened V by 4 bases and J by 3 bases, and 14 bases separated the two germline ends. In DNA, the CDR3 is TGCGCCAGCAGCGAGGCGGGGGGAATCAATCAGCCCCAGCATTTT. Encoded protein: CASSEAGGINQPQHF.

The genes are TRBV13 and TRBJ2-2; 8 positions agree with TRBD1. Trimming removed 0 bases from V and 4 bases from J; junction bases left unmatched: 10. Germline V lookup: CDR1 PRHDT, CDR2 FYEKMQ (reference sequence). This CDR3 is built from 18 residues. CDR3 amino acids: CASSLGARGQGSTGELFF. The CDR3 bases are TGTGCCAGCAGCTTAGGGGCCAGGGGGCAGGGAAGCACCGGGGAGCTGTTTTTT.

The chain carries TRBV7-9 and TRBJ1-2; D call uncertain. The CDR3 runs to 14 residues. V lost 5 bases and J 4 bases, leaving 14 bases between the germline ends. The germline CDR1 and CDR2 sequences are SEHNR and FQNEAQ (reference sequence). The CDR3 loop reads CASSLEQEGYGYTF. The CDR3 nucleotides read TGTGCCAGCAGCCTAGAGCAGGAGGGCTATGGCTACACCTTC.

The genes are TRBV29-1 and TRBJ1-2, with unresolved D. Trimming pared 7 bases from V and 6 bases from J, leaving 9 bases between. There are 10 residues in the CDR3. Germline V gives CDR1 SQVTM, CDR2 ANQGSEA. CDR3 protein: CSAYGNGYTF. DNA of the CDR3: TGCAGCGCCTACGGGAATGGCTACACCTTC.

The chain has TRBV2 and TRBJ2-1, with 12 bases fitting TRBD2. Trimming removed 5 bases from V and 4 bases from J; junction bases left unmatched: 9. CDR3 size: 17 residues. CDR1 is SNHLY, CDR2 FYNNEI, per germline. The CDR3 loop reads CASSPIYLAGGYNEQFF. CDR3 DNA: TGTGCCAGCAGTCCCATCTATCTAGCGGGGGGGTACAATGAGCAGTTCTTC.

The chain is built from TRBV7-9 and TRBJ2-3; D may be TRBD1 (5 bases). The germline V and J ends were trimmed by 2 bases and 2 bases, with 11 bases remaining between them. This CDR3 region has 15 residues. The germline V gene encodes CDR1 SEHNR and CDR2 FQNEAQ (reference sequence). The CDR3 here is CASSLPARDTDTQYF. The CDR3 DNA follows: TGTGCCAGCAGCTTACCGGCCAGGGACACAGATACGCAGTATTTT.

This clone is judged medium-sized. The J gene is TRBJ2-1, the V gene TRBV7-6, with 9 positions matching TRBD1. Germline assignment: CDR1 SGHVS and CDR2 FNYEAQ. The CDR3 is 17 amino acids. V trimming: 4 bases; J trimming: 3 bases; junction bases outside the gene matches: 10. The CDR3 loop is CASSSGTGGAYYNEQFF. The DNA of the CDR3 is TGTGCCAGCAGCTCGGGAACAGGGGGCGCTTACTACAATGAGCAGTTCTTC.